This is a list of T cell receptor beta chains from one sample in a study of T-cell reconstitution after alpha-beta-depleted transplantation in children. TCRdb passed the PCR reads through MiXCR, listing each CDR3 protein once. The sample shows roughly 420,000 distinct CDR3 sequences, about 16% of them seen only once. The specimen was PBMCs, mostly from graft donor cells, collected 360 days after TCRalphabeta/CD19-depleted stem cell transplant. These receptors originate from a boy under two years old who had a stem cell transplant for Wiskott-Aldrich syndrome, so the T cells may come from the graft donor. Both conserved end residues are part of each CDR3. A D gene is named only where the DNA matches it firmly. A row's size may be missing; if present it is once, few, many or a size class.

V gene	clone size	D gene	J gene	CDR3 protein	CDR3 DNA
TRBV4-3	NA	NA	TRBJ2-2	CASSQDRPWLSTGELFF	TGCGCCAGCAGCCAAGATCGACCGTGGCTTTCGACCGGGGAGCTGTTTTTT
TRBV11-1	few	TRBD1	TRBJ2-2	CASGPPRTGGPGTGELFF	TGTGCCAGCGGACCCCCCCGGACAGGGGGGCCGGGGACCGGGGAGCTGTTTTTT
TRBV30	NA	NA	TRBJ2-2	CAWSWLSRTGELFF	TGTGCCTGGTCCTGGTTAAGTAGGACCGGGGAGCTGTTTTTT
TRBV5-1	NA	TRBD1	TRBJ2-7	CASSSQGQGVYEQYF	TGCGCCAGCAGCAGCCAGGGACAGGGGGTATACGAGCAGTACTTC
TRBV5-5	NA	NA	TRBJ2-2	CASSSQVIGELFF	TGTGCCAGCAGCTCACAGGTTATCGGGGAGCTGTTTTTT
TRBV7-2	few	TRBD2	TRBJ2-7	CASSLLTGGPTEQYF	TGTGCCAGCAGCTTATTGACGGGAGGGCCCACCGAGCAGTACTTC
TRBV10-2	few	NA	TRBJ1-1	CASSRDTLNTEAFF	TGCGCCAGCAGCCGGGACACCCTGAACACTGAAGCTTTCTTT
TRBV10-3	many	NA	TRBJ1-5	CAIGPGPPENQPQHF	TGTGCCATTGGGCCCGGACCTCCCGAAAATCAGCCCCAGCATTTT
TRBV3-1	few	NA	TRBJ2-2	CASSRVAGVGTGELFF	TGTGCCAGCTCGAGAGTGGCAGGGGTTGGCACCGGGGAGCTGTTTTTT
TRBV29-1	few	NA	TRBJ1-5	CSVQRVGSGNQPQHF	TGCAGCGTTCAAAGGGTAGGGAGTGGCAATCAGCCCCAGCATTTT
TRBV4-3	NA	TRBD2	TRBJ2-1	CASSQDGTSGFYNEQFF	TGCGCCAGCAGCCAAGATGGAACTAGCGGGTTCTACAATGAGCAGTTCTTC
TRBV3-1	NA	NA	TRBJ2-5	CASSPLLAEETQYF	TGTGCCAGCAGCCCCCTACTGGCGGAAGAGACCCAGTACTTC
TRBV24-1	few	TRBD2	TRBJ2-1	CATSVASGAHNEQFF	TGTGCCACCAGTGTGGCTAGCGGGGCCCACAATGAGCAGTTCTTC
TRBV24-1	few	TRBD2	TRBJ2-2	CATSRGSGRKITGELFF	TGTGCCACCAGTCGGGGTAGCGGGAGAAAGATCACCGGGGAGCTGTTTTTT
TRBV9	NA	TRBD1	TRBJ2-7	CASSAGTASSSAQYF	TGTGCCAGCAGCGCCGGGACAGCCTCCTCAAGCGCGCAGTACTTC
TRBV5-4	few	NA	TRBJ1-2	CASSDRRGYTF	TGTGCCAGCAGCGACCGGCGGGGCTACACCTTC
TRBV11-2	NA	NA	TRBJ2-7	CASSLVLGVYEQYF	TGTGCCAGCAGCTTAGTCCTTGGGGTCTACGAGCAGTACTTC
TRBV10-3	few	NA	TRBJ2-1	CAISETRSSYNEQFF	TGTGCCATCAGTGAGACACGTAGCTCCTACAATGAGCAGTTCTTC
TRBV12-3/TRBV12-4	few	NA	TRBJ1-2	CASSLEGAPIYGYTF	TGTGCCAGCAGTTTAGAAGGGGCTCCCATCTATGGCTACACCTTC
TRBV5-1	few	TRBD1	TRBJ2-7	CASSFSQGAYEQYF	TGCGCCAGCAGCTTCTCACAGGGGGCTTACGAGCAGTACTTC
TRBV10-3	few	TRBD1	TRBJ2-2	CATGQGSSYNTGELFF	TGTGCCACCGGACAGGGCAGCTCGTATAACACCGGGGAGCTGTTTTTT
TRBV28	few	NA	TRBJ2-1	CASSFPQGNLYNEQFF	TGTGCCAGCAGTTTCCCGCAAGGCAACCTCTACAATGAGCAGTTCTTC
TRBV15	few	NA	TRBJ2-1	CATSRDLGLNHLSSYNEQFF	TGTGCCACCAGCAGAGACCTAGGGCTAAACCACTTGAGCTCCTACAATGAGCAGTTCTTC
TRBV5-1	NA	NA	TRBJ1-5	CASSLAGAGSQPQHF	TGCGCCAGCAGCTTGGCGGGCGCTGGCAGTCAGCCCCAGCATTTT
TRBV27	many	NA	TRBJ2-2	CASSLRGGGTGELFF	TGTGCCAGCAGTTTGAGGGGCGGTGGCACCGGGGAGCTGTTTTTT
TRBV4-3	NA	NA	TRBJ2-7	CASSQEWQTFYEQYF	TGCGCCAGCAGCCAAGAGTGGCAGACCTTCTACGAGCAGTACTTC
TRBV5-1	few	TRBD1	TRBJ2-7	CASSLDRVPTYEQYF	TGCGCCAGCAGCCTGGACAGGGTGCCTACGTACGAGCAGTACTTC
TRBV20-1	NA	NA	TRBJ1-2	CSARAWAGAGGYTF	TGCAGTGCTAGAGCTTGGGCAGGGGCGGGCGGCTACACCTTC
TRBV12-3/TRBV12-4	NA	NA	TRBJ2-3	CASSLGPYSTDTQYF	TGTGCCAGCAGTTTAGGACCCTATAGCACAGATACGCAGTATTTT
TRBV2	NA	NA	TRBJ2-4	CASSVRIIAKNIQYF	TGTGCCAGCAGTGTTAGGATCATAGCCAAAAACATTCAGTACTTC
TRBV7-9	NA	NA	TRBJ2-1	CASSLRKVNEQFF	TGTGCCAGCAGCCTACGGAAGGTCAATGAGCAGTTCTTC
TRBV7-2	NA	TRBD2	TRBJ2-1	CASSLAISGKSYNEQFF	TGTGCCAGCAGCTTAGCGATTAGCGGGAAATCCTACAATGAGCAGTTCTTC
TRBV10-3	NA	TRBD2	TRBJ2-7	CAIRDLTSGSYEQYF	TGTGCCATCCGCGACTTGACTAGCGGGTCCTACGAGCAGTACTTC
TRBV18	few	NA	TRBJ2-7	CASSPPVSHEQYF	TGTGCCAGCTCACCACCAGTGTCACACGAGCAGTACTTC
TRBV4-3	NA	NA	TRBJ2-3	CASSQAAFDSDTQYF	TGCGCCAGCAGCCAAGCAGCGTTTGACTCAGATACGCAGTATTTT
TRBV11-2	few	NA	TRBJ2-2	CASSGTTGTGELFF	TGTGCCAGCAGCGGAACCACCGGAACCGGGGAGCTGTTTTTT
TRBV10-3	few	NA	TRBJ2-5	CAISESLKGETQYF	TGTGCCATCAGTGAGTCCCTAAAGGGGGAGACCCAGTACTTC
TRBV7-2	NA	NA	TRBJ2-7	CASSLAWSLTYEQYF	TGTGCCAGCAGCCTAGCCTGGTCCCTGACCTACGAGCAGTACTTC
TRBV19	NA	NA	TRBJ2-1	CASSHGGYEQFF	TGTGCCAGTAGTCACGGGGGATATGAGCAGTTCTTC
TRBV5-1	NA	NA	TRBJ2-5	CASSLGQLETQYF	TGCGCCAGCAGCTTAGGACAGTTAGAGACCCAGTACTTC
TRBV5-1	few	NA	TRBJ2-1	CASSFHGGQIGEQFF	TGCGCCAGCAGCTTCCATGGGGGGCAAATTGGAGAGCAGTTCTTC
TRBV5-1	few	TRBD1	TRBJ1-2	CASSLEQGDYGYTF	TGCGCCAGCAGCTTGGAGCAGGGGGACTATGGCTACACCTTC
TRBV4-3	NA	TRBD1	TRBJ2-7	CASGLLATGAYEQYF	TGCGCCAGCGGCCTCCTCGCGACAGGGGCCTACGAGCAGTACTTC
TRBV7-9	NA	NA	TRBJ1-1	CASSRKGNTEAFF	TGTGCCAGCAGTCGAAAGGGGAACACTGAAGCTTTCTTT
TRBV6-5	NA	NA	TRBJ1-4	CASSYSVQGGRKLFF	TGTGCCAGCAGTTACTCGGTACAGGGTGGTAGAAAACTGTTTTTT
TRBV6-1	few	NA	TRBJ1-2	CASSPQRIYGYTF	TGTGCCAGCAGCCCTCAACGGATCTATGGCTACACCTTC
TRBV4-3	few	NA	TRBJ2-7	CASSQKTTPSPYEQYF	TGCGCCAGCAGCCAAAAGACCACACCCTCCCCCTACGAGCAGTACTTC
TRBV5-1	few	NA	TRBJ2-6	CASSDSTGANVLTF	TGCGCCAGCAGCGACAGTACTGGGGCCAACGTCCTGACTTTC
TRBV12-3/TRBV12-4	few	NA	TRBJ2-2	CASSRHVANTGELFF	TGTGCCAGCAGTCGACATGTCGCGAACACCGGGGAGCTGTTTTTT
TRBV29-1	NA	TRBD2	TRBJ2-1	CSVVDRLAGGTYNEQFF	TGCAGCGTTGTTGATCGGCTAGCGGGAGGTACCTACAATGAGCAGTTCTTC
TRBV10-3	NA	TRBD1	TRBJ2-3	CAISFRDSRPQDTQYF	TGTGCCATCAGTTTCCGGGACAGTAGGCCCCAAGATACGCAGTATTTT
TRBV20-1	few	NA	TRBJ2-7	CSASSDSRLEQYF	TGCAGTGCTAGCTCGGACAGCCGTCTCGAGCAGTACTTC
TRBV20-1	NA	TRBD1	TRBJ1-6	CSASGTGGANSPLHF	TGCAGTGCTAGTGGGACAGGGGGCGCTAATTCACCCCTCCACTTT
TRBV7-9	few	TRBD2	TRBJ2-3	CASSLVASGADTQYF	TGTGCCAGCAGCTTAGTGGCTAGCGGGGCAGATACGCAGTATTTT
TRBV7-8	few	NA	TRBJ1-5	CASSLERMSQPQHF	TGTGCCAGCAGCTTAGAAAGGATGAGTCAGCCCCAGCATTTT
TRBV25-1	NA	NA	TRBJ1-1	CASSTLGLLNTEAFF	TGTGCCAGCAGTACCCTTGGACTCCTGAACACTGAAGCTTTCTTT
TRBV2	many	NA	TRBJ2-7	CASSALYEQYF	TGTGCCAGCAGCGCCCTATACGAGCAGTACTTC
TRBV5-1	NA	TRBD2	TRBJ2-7	CASSRLAGDYEQYF	TGCGCCAGCAGCCGGCTAGCGGGCGACTACGAGCAGTACTTC
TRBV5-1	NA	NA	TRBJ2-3	CASSARATSTDTQYF	TGCGCCAGCAGCGCCAGGGCAACTAGCACAGATACGCAGTATTTT